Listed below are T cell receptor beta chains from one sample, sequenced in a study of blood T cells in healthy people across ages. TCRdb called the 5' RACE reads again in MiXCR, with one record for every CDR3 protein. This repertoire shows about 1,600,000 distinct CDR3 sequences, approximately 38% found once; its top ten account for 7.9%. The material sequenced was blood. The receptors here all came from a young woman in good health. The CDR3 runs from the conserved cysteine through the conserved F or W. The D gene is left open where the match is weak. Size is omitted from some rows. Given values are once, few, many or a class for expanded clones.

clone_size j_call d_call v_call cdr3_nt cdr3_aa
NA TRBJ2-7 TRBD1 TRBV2 TGTGCCAGCAGGGAAAACGCCGGGACAGGGTACTACGAGCAGTACTTC CASRENAGTGYYEQYF
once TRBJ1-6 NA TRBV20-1 TGCAGTGCCCCCGCCGAGGGATCGGGCAATTCACCCCCCCACTTT CSAPAEGSGNSPPHF
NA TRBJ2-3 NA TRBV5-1 TGCGCCAGCAGCTTGGGTCTCCCCATAGGGGCAGATACGCAGTATTTT CASSLGLPIGADTQYF
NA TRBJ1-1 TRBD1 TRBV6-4 TGTGCCAGCTCACAGGGGGCTGCCCACACTGAAGCTTTCTTT CASSQGAAHTEAFF
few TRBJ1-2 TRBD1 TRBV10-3 TGTGCCATCAGTGAGGACAGGGGCGGCTATGGCTACACCTTC CAISEDRGGYGYTF
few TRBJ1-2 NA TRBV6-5 TGTGCCAGCAGTTTCTGGCGGACCAACGAGAACTATGGCTACACCTTC CASSFWRTNENYGYTF
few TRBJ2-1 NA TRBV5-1 TGCGCCAGCAGCTTGGCCAGTCGCTACAATGAGCAGTTCTTC CASSLASRYNEQFF
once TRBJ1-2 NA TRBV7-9 TGTGCCAGCAGCTTAGCGGGCTCCATCGGCTATGGCTACACCTTC CASSLAGSIGYGYTF
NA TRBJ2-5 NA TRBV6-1 TGTGCCAGCACACCCTCGGCGGTAGAGACCCAGTACTTC CASTPSAVETQYF
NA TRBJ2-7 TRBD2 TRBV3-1 TGTGCCAGCAGCCAACCTAGCGGGAACTCCTACGAGCAGTACTTC CASSQPSGNSYEQYF
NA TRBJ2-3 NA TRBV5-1 TGCGCCAGCAGCGGCACCGGGCTAGAGGGAGATACGCAGTATTTT CASSGTGLEGDTQYF
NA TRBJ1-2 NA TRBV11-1 TGTGCCAGCAGTGGGGACCACTATGGCTACACCTTC CASSGDHYGYTF
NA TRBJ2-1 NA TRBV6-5 TGTGCCAGCAGTTACTCCGATACAGCTTACAATGGGCAGTTCTTC CASSYSDTAYNGQFF
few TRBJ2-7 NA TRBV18 TGTGCCAGCTCACTGAGCGAAGCCGAGCAGTACTTC CASSLSEAEQYF
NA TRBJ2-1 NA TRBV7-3 TGTGCCAGCAGCTCTCAGCCCGGGACGATCTTCTACAATGAGCAGTTCTTC CASSSQPGTIFYNEQFF
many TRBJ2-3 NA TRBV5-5 TGTGCCAGCAGCTTGGCTCCTGCAGGGAGCACAGATACGCAGTATTTT CASSLAPAGSTDTQYF
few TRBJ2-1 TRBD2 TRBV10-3 TGTGCCATCAGTGAGTCTGGCCCTAGCGGGAGTAATGAGCAGTTCTTC CAISESGPSGSNEQFF